The present entry profiles one TCR beta chain with its context. The data stem from a study of Graves' ophthalmopathy and Graves' hyperthyroidism. Having ophthalmopathy, the donors showed moderate-to-severe activity, CAS ≥3 and NOSPECS ≥4, with disease lasting under 3 months. Deletions cut 6 bases from V and 4 bases from J, with 19 bases between. This CDR3 region has 15 residues. Per the germline V gene, CDR1 is SNHLY and CDR2 is FYNNEI. The authors amplified TCR beta CDR3 regions from RNA transcripts. HTBI primers were used in a first-round RT-PCR, which preceded a second-round multiplex PCR. TCRdb independently ran MiXCR on the multiplex PCR reads; one entry per CDR3 protein. The sample lists some 750,000 distinct CDR3 sequences, approximately 40% occurring once.

The sample comprised peripheral blood. This TCR was recovered from an adult man with Graves' ophthalmopathy. The rearrangement joins TRBV2 to TRBJ2-7; D is tentatively TRBD1 or TRBD2 (7 bases each). This chain's CDR3 is CASSAQGGGGYEQYF. DNA of the CDR3: TGTGCCAGCAGCGCCCAGGGGGGGGGCGGTTACGAGCAGTACTTC.